This record looks at one T cell receptor (beta chain) sequence and its context. Germline lookup yields CDR1 DFQATT and CDR2 SNEGSKA (reference sequence). There are 11 residues in the CDR3. Trimming cost V 2 bases and J 3 bases, with 5 bases left between them. The authors ran a second PCR of roughly 7 to 11 cycles using a sample-barcoded 5' primer and a J-beta primer mix. One entry per CDR3 protein results from TCRdb running MiXCR on the 5' RACE reads. The sample records 1.5 million to 2 million distinct CDR3 sequences, about 32% being singletons. These data belong to a study of blood T cells in healthy people across ages.

The TCR was taken from a woman aged 30 to 39 in good health. The V and J genes are TRBV20-1 and TRBJ2-7; D is unresolved. The sample taken for sequencing was blood. The CDR3 here is CSARHNYEQYF. In DNA form, the CDR3 reads TGCAGTGCTAGACACAACTACGAGCAGTACTTC.